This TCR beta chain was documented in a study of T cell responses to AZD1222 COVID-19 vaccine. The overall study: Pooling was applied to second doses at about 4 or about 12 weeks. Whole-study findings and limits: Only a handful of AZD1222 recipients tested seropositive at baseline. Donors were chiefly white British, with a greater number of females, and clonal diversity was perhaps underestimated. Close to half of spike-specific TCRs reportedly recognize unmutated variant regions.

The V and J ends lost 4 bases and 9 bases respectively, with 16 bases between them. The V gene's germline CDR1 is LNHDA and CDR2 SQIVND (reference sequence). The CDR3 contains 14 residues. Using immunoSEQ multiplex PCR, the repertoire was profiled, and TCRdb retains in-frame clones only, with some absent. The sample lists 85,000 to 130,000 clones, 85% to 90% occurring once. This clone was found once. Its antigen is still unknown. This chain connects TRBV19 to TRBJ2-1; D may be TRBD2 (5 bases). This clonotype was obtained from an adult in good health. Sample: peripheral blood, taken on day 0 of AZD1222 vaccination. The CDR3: CASSNFISGGEQFF. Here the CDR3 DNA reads TGTGCCAGTAGTAACTTTATCTCCGGAGGTGAGCAGTTCTTC.